This T cell receptor (beta chain) was found in a study of cytomegalovirus exposure and HLA in healthy donors. Study-level findings and limits: Relative to equally common others, HLA-associated TCR beta chains showed greater clonal expansion in a later analysis. The study assumed roughly uniform donor sequencing depth for presence/absence analyses. Per published reports, the classifier diagnosed cytomegalovirus status with high specificity and sensitivity.

With respect to this clone: Antigen unknown.

CDR1 and CDR2 (germline): KGHSH, LQKENI. The CDR3 extends over 13 amino acids. V gave up 8 bases and J gave up 5 bases, with 12 bases separating them. Both 60 Vbeta primers and 13 Jbeta primers went into the PCR. Data came from immunoSEQ multiplex PCR; TCRdb stores just in-frame clones and leaves some out. The sample lists hundreds of thousands of clones, around nine tenths seen once, with approximately 2% in the top ten. Sequencing used PBMCs. The clonotype was recovered from a woman younger than 30 in good health and CMV-seronegative. This chain uses TRBV18 with TRBJ1-4; no reliable D call. Here the CDR3 DNA reads TGTGCCAGCCGGGGAGGGCTAAATGAAAAACTGTTTTTT. It specifies CASRGGLNEKLFF.